The 15 T cell receptor beta chains in this list originate from one sample, sequenced in a study of PD-1 blockade in classical Hodgkin lymphoma. TCRdb keeps only in-frame clones here, not all; method: immunoSEQ multiplex PCR. The sample shows tens of thousands of clones, roughly nine tenths of them seen only once. Patients all relapsed after autologous stem cell transplantation, and there was variation in brentuximab vedotin exposure. The sequencing here drew on peripheral blood mononuclear cells (PBMCs), taken at baseline. All receptors derive from a human donor with classical Hodgkin lymphoma.

This clone was observed a single time. The chain recombines TRBV15 with TRBJ1-5; D is ambiguous. Trimming took 0 bases from V and 0 from J, leaving 6 bases between them. The CDR3 sequence is 15 residues long. Germline CDR1 and CDR2: LNHNV and YYDKDF (reference sequence). The DNA of the CDR3 is TGTGCCACCAGCAGAGAGGCAAATAGCAATCAGCCCCAGCATTTT. This gives the protein CATSREANSNQPQHF.

The rearrangement links TRBV2 to TRBJ2-7, with TRBD2 matching 9 bases. Trimming cost V 6 bases and J 6 bases; bases outside gene matches: 6. CDR3 length: 13 amino acids. CDR1 and CDR2 from the germline V gene are SNHLY and FYNNEI. CDR3 coding DNA: TGTGCCAGCAGGGGCGCGGGAGGGGGCGAGCAGTACTTC. Translating it yields CASRGAGGGEQYF.

The chain uses TRBV30 and TRBJ1-1, with D unresolved. The CDR3 runs 14 residues. V was trimmed by 4 bases and J by 1 base, leaving 13 bases between them. CDR1 is GTSNPN, CDR2 SVGIG, per germline (reference sequence). In nucleotides, the CDR3 is TGTGCCTGGACCTTAGGGCAGACGAACACTGAAGCTTTCTTT. Protein product: CAWTLGQTNTEAFF.

The chain couples TRBV4-2 to TRBJ2-4; D unresolved. The CDR3 runs to 17 residues. V lost 0 bases and J lost 0, with 12 bases in between. In germline, CDR1 is LGHNA, CDR2 YNFKEQ. The CDR3 loop reads CASSQELSFIAKNIQYF. In DNA form, the CDR3 reads TGTGCCAGCAGCCAAGAACTGAGTTTTATAGCCAAAAACATTCAGTACTTC.

The CDR3 DNA reads TGTGCCAGCAGCTTAGGGGGACTAAACAGAGAATCCTACAATGAGCAGTTCTTC. Amino acid sequence: CASSLGGLNRESYNEQFF. J is TRBJ2-1 and V is TRBV7-9; 7 bases map to TRBD2. Unmatched junction bases numbered 10, after V lost 1 base and J lost 1 base. There are 18 residues in the CDR3. The V gene's germline CDR1 is SEHNR and CDR2 FQNEAQ (reference sequence).

The chain employs TRBV18 and TRBJ2-5; 7 nucleotides line up with TRBD1. CDR3 length: 16 amino acids. Germline CDR1 and CDR2: KGHSH and LQKENI. With 0 bases clipped from V and 0 bases from J, the junction kept 4 bases outside the gene matches. CDR3 residues: CASSPPQGNYQETQYF. CDR3 DNA: TGTGCCAGCTCACCACCACAGGGGAATTACCAAGAGACCCAGTACTTC.

The chain employs TRBV11-2 and TRBJ1-2; perhaps TRBD1 as D (6 bases). This CDR3 spans 16 amino acids. Per the germline V gene, CDR1 is SGHAT and CDR2 is FQNNGV. V shed 1 base and J shed 3 bases, with 15 bases lying between them. CDR3 bases: TGTGCCAGCAGCTTAGGGGTTAGGGGGGATTACTATGGCTACACCTTC. It encodes CASSLGVRGDYYGYTF.

The chain employs TRBV10-3 and TRBJ1-5; D not certain. Germline lookup yields CDR1 ENHRY and CDR2 SYGVKD. The V and J ends lost 0 bases and 7 bases respectively, with 10 bases between them. The CDR3 extends over 14 amino acids. CDR3 loop: CAISESRTRQPQHF. In nucleotides, the CDR3 is TGTGCCATCAGTGAGTCAAGGACGAGGCAGCCCCAGCATTTT.

This sequence joins TRBV4-2 and TRBJ1-2; D gene unclear. V was clipped by 0 bases and J by 4 bases, with 15 bases between them. CDR1 is LGHNA, CDR2 YNFKEQ, per germline. The CDR3 runs 16 residues. The CDR3 DNA reads as TGTGCCAGCAGCCAAGATTACGAGGGAGGAATCTATGGCTACACCTTC. Protein sequence: CASSQDYEGGIYGYTF.

The chain couples TRBV5-1 to TRBJ1-1; weak D call: TRBD1 (6 bases). Looked up from germline, CDR1 is SGHRS and CDR2 is YFSETQ. The V gene lost 6 bases and the J gene lost 1 base, with 16 bases spanning the gap. This CDR3 spans 15 amino acids. This CDR3 is CASKPRTEKNTEAFF. The CDR3 DNA reads TGCGCCAGCAAACCCCGGACAGAGAAGAACACTGAAGCTTTCTTT.

The chain links TRBV5-1 to TRBJ1-1; D remains ambiguous. Trimming removed 0 bases at V and 1 base at J, with 4 bases between. Germline assignment: CDR1 SGHRS and CDR2 YFSETQ. The CDR3 covers 13 residues. CDR3 sequence reads: CASSLVPNTEAFF. CDR3 nucleotides: TGCGCCAGCAGCTTGGTACCGAACACTGAAGCTTTCTTT.

This clone occurred once. CDR3 DNA: TGTGCCTCTATCTCCTACAATGAGCAGTTCTTC. This codes for CASISYNEQFF. The chain links TRBV28 to TRBJ2-1; D gene uncertain. V lost 11 bases to trimming and J lost 0 bases, with 5 bases between them. CDR1 and CDR2 (germline): MDHEN, SYDVKM. CDR3 size: 11 residues.

The chain couples TRBV23-1 to TRBJ1-2; 9 positions match TRBD1. TRBV23-1 is filed as an ORF, its function uncertain. V was pared by 0 bases and J by 3 bases, with 8 bases of the junction left unmatched. This CDR3 contains 17 residues. The CDR3 DNA is TGCGCCAGCAGTCAATCGACCAACCGGGACAGGGACTATGGCTACACCTTC. Translation gives CASSQSTNRDRDYGYTF.

The chain couples TRBV7-9 to TRBJ2-5; tentative D call: TRBD2 (6 bases). Germline V gene lookup returns CDR1 SEHNR and CDR2 FQNEAQ (reference sequence). The CDR3 loop spans 17 amino acids. V lost 1 base and J lost 2, with 17 bases in between. The CDR3 DNA follows: TGTGCCAGCAGCTTAGGCCGGGGGAGCACCATGCAAGAGACCCAGTACTTC. As protein: CASSLGRGSTMQETQYF.

The chain couples TRBV7-2 to TRBJ1-2; no clear D gene. This CDR3 is 13 amino acids long. Per the germline V gene, CDR1 is SGHTA and CDR2 is FQGNSA. V lost 5 bases, J lost 8 bases, and 15 bases lay in between. The CDR3 loop is CASSPRGTGGYTF. The CDR3 nucleotides are TGTGCCAGCAGCCCGCGGGGAACTGGGGGCTACACCTTC.